These T cell receptor beta chains were read from a single sample in a study of blood T cells in healthy people across ages. From the 5' RACE reads, TCRdb called clonotypes with MiXCR, one entry per CDR3 protein. The table shows fewer than 950,000 distinct CDR3 sequences, with approximately 35% occurring only once. What was sequenced was blood. The receptors originated from a man aged 18 to 29 in good health. The CDR3 runs from the conserved cysteine through the conserved F or W. D genes are given only for firm matches. Some rows have no size entry. The others give once, few or many, or a class for an expanded clone.

size: NA
J: TRBJ2-2
D: NA
V: TRBV29-1
length: 12
DNA: TGCAGCCCACTTGATGGGCCCGGGGAGCTGTTTTTT
CDR3: CSPLDGPGELFF

size: NA
J: TRBJ2-7
D: NA
V: TRBV30
length: 13
DNA: TGTGCCTGGAGCTGGGGCGAGAACTACGAGCAGTACTTC
CDR3: CAWSWGENYEQYF

size: NA
J: TRBJ1-1
D: NA
V: TRBV4-2
length: 17
DNA: TGTGCCAGCAGCCAAGTGGACCCGACAGTTATGAACACTGAAGCTTTCTTT
CDR3: CASSQVDPTVMNTEAFF

size: NA
J: TRBJ1-6
D: TRBD1
V: TRBV4-2
length: 15
DNA: TGTGCCAGCAGCCAAGGGGACAGGGGCGATTCACCCCTCCACTTT
CDR3: CASSQGDRGDSPLHF

size: once
J: TRBJ1-5
D: TRBD1
V: TRBV28
length: 15
DNA: TGTGCCAGCAGGACTCCAGGGGGACGCAATCAGCCCCAGCATTTT
CDR3: CASRTPGGRNQPQHF

size: NA
J: TRBJ1-2
D: TRBD1
V: TRBV25-1
length: 13
DNA: TGTGCCAGCACCGGGGACAGTGACTTTGGCTACACCTTC
CDR3: CASTGDSDFGYTF

size: few
J: TRBJ1-1
D: NA
V: TRBV7-2
length: 14
DNA: TGTGCCAGCAGCGGACAGACAGTGAACACTGAAGCTTTCTTT
CDR3: CASSGQTVNTEAFF

size: NA
J: TRBJ2-5
D: NA
V: TRBV7-6
length: 15
DNA: TGTGCCAGCAGCTTAGTCAGAAAGAGAGGAGAGACCCAGTACTTC
CDR3: CASSLVRKRGETQYF

size: many
J: TRBJ1-2
D: NA
V: TRBV9
length: 11
DNA: TGTGCCAGCAGCGCCCGGGATGGCTACACCTTC
CDR3: CASSARDGYTF

size: NA
J: TRBJ1-1
D: NA
V: TRBV4-3
length: 13
DNA: TGCGCCAGCAGCCAAGTGGGGGGTGTAGAAGCTTTCTTT
CDR3: CASSQVGGVEAFF

size: few
J: TRBJ2-1
D: NA
V: TRBV4-1
length: 13
DNA: TGCGCCAGCAGCCAACTGGTGGTTGAGGAGCAGTTCTTC
CDR3: CASSQLVVEEQFF

size: many
J: TRBJ1-4
D: NA
V: TRBV4-3
length: 17
DNA: TGCGCCAGCAGCCAAGATTGGGGTTTCGCAACTAATGAAAAACTGTTTTTT
CDR3: CASSQDWGFATNEKLFF

size: NA
J: TRBJ1-2
D: NA
V: TRBV7-9
length: 15
DNA: TGTGCCAGCAGCTTAGGGACCTCGTCGGTCGGTGGCTACACCTTC
CDR3: CASSLGTSSVGGYTF

size: few
J: TRBJ2-3
D: TRBD2
V: TRBV7-2
length: 15
DNA: TGTGCCAGCATTAAGGGTCGGGGGGGTGAAGATACGCAGTATTTT
CDR3: CASIKGRGGEDTQYF

size: once
J: TRBJ2-2
D: TRBD1
V: TRBV23-1
length: 15
DNA: TGCGCCAGCAGCCGGGACAGGGTAAACACCGGGGAGCTGTTTTTT
CDR3: CASSRDRVNTGELFF

size: NA
J: TRBJ1-2
D: NA
V: TRBV5-1
length: 13
DNA: TGCGCCAGCAGCGCCGACCCATCCATTGGCTACACCTTC
CDR3: CASSADPSIGYTF

size: NA
J: TRBJ2-1
D: NA
V: TRBV6-5
length: 14
DNA: TGTGCCAGCAGCCCCACTAGTTTTGGCAATGAGCAGTTCTTC
CDR3: CASSPTSFGNEQFF

size: NA
J: TRBJ2-3
D: TRBD2
V: TRBV13
length: 16
DNA: TGTGCCAGCAGCGCCGGACTAGCGGGAGGCACAGATACGCAGTATTTT
CDR3: CASSAGLAGGTDTQYF

size: few
J: TRBJ2-5
D: NA
V: TRBV4-3
length: 13
DNA: TGCGCCAGCAGCCAAGACATCGTCTATGAGCAGTACTTC
CDR3: CASSQDIVYEQYF

size: NA
J: TRBJ2-1
D: NA
V: TRBV6-2/TRBV6-3
length: 13
DNA: TGTGCCAGCAGTTACCAAGGGGAAGATGAGCAGTTCTTC
CDR3: CASSYQGEDEQFF

size: many
J: TRBJ1-1
D: NA
V: TRBV14
length: 13
DNA: TGTGCCAGCAGCTTCGGACCGAACACTGAAGCTTTCTTT
CDR3: CASSFGPNTEAFF

size: NA
J: TRBJ1-4
D: NA
V: TRBV5-1
length: 16
DNA: TGCGCCAGCAGCCGGAGTACGGGGCCGGCTAATGAAAAACTGTTTTTT
CDR3: CASSRSTGPANEKLFF

size: NA
J: TRBJ1-5
D: NA
V: TRBV20-1
length: 14
DNA: TGCAGTGCAAAAGGACGGAATAGCAATCAGCCCCAGCATTTT
CDR3: CSAKGRNSNQPQHF

size: once
J: TRBJ2-5
D: NA
V: TRBV20-1
length: 15
DNA: TGCAGTGCTAGATATTTGGGGGGGCGCGAAGAGACCCAGTACTTC
CDR3: CSARYLGGREETQYF

size: NA
J: TRBJ1-1
D: NA
V: TRBV25-1
length: 15
DNA: TGTGCCAGCAGTGAATTTGGAGGCATGAACACTGAAGCTTTCTTT
CDR3: CASSEFGGMNTEAFF

size: NA
J: TRBJ1-5
D: NA
V: TRBV2
length: 13
DNA: TGTGCCAGCGGGAGTCGGGGCAATCAGCCCCAGCATTTT
CDR3: CASGSRGNQPQHF

size: NA
J: TRBJ2-7
D: NA
V: TRBV10-3
length: 13
DNA: TGTGCCATCAGTGTGGGGGAGTCCTACGAGCAGTACTTC
CDR3: CAISVGESYEQYF

size: few
J: TRBJ2-2
D: TRBD2
V: TRBV28
length: 13
DNA: TGTGCCTCCGGCGGGGGTGACACCGGGGAGCTGTTTTTT
CDR3: CASGGGDTGELFF

size: NA
J: TRBJ1-1
D: NA
V: TRBV4-2
length: 18
DNA: TGTGCCAGCAGCCAAGATGTAGGGGAGTGGGGTATGAACACTGAAGCTTTCTTT
CDR3: CASSQDVGEWGMNTEAFF

size: NA
J: TRBJ1-4
D: NA
V: TRBV24-1
length: 16
DNA: TGTGCCACCAGTGATTTCGCCAGGGGCGGCGGTGAAAAACTGTTTTTT
CDR3: CATSDFARGGGEKLFF

size: NA
J: TRBJ1-2
D: NA
V: TRBV27
length: 13
DNA: TGTGCCAGCAGTCCAAGGTTCTACTATGGCTACACCTTC
CDR3: CASSPRFYYGYTF

size: NA
J: TRBJ2-5
D: NA
V: TRBV2
length: 13
DNA: TGTGCCAGCAGTAAGGACGTGGGGGAGACCCAGTACTTC
CDR3: CASSKDVGETQYF

size: NA
J: TRBJ2-7
D: TRBD1
V: TRBV11-2
length: 15
DNA: TGTGCCAGCAGCTTCGGCCGGGACAGGCTCTACGAGCAGTACTTC
CDR3: CASSFGRDRLYEQYF

size: few
J: TRBJ2-1
D: NA
V: TRBV12-3/TRBV12-4
length: 16
DNA: TGTGCCAGCAGTCTCCTAGGGGGTCCCTACGCTAATGAGCAGTTCTTC
CDR3: CASSLLGGPYANEQFF

size: many
J: TRBJ2-1
D: NA
V: TRBV29-1
length: 10
DNA: TGCAGCGTCGGGGGATCTGAGCAGTTCTTC
CDR3: CSVGGSEQFF

size: many
J: TRBJ2-1
D: NA
V: TRBV29-1
length: 13
DNA: TGCAGCGTTGAGTCTAACGGGGGACAGCAGCTGTTCTTC
CDR3: CSVESNGGQQLFF

size: few
J: TRBJ1-1
D: NA
V: TRBV5-1
length: 13
DNA: TGCGCCAGCAGTGCGGCGGTGGGCACTGAAGCTTTCTTT
CDR3: CASSAAVGTEAFF

size: many
J: TRBJ2-4
D: TRBD2
V: TRBV12-3/TRBV12-4
length: 15
DNA: TGTGCCAGCAGTTTAGGAGCGGGGGGCGGGAACATTCAGTACTTC
CDR3: CASSLGAGGGNIQYF

size: NA
J: TRBJ2-3
D: NA
V: TRBV5-1
length: 15
DNA: TGCGCCAGCAGCTTGGACTCGGCTAACACAGATACGCAGTATTTT
CDR3: CASSLDSANTDTQYF

size: few
J: TRBJ2-5
D: TRBD1
V: TRBV4-3
length: 14
DNA: TGCGCCAGCAGCACCCGACAGGGTATCGAGACCCAGTACTTC
CDR3: CASSTRQGIETQYF

size: many
J: TRBJ1-2
D: NA
V: TRBV20-1
length: 13
DNA: TGCAGTGCTAGAGAAATAACTAACTATGGCTACACCTTC
CDR3: CSAREITNYGYTF

size: few
J: TRBJ2-4
D: NA
V: TRBV25-1
length: 12
DNA: TGTGCTGCAGGGGCGGGGGCTTGGGAGCAGTACTTC
CDR3: CAAGAGAWEQYF

size: NA
J: TRBJ2-2
D: NA
V: TRBV7-2
length: 16
DNA: TGTGCCAGCAGCTTAGTTGCAGGATCGAACACCGGGGAGCTGTTTTTT
CDR3: CASSLVAGSNTGELFF

size: few
J: TRBJ1-1
D: NA
V: TRBV12-3/TRBV12-4
length: 13
DNA: TGTGCCAGCAACAAACAGTTAAACACTGAAGCTTTCTTT
CDR3: CASNKQLNTEAFF

size: few
J: TRBJ1-5
D: NA
V: TRBV6-1
length: 13
DNA: TGTGCCAGCAGTGAAGTGGGAAATCAGCCCCAGCATTTT
CDR3: CASSEVGNQPQHF

size: few
J: TRBJ2-1
D: NA
V: TRBV25-1
length: 11
DNA: TGTGCCAGCGCGAGACACAATGAGCAGTTCTTC
CDR3: CASARHNEQFF

size: NA
J: TRBJ2-5
D: TRBD2
V: TRBV7-2
length: 13
DNA: TGTGTCAGCAGCTTAACTAGCGTCTCTGAGCAGTACTTC
CDR3: CVSSLTSVSEQYF

size: NA
J: TRBJ2-1
D: NA
V: TRBV27
length: 15
DNA: TGTGCCAGCAGTTTATACCCGGAATCCTACAATGAGCAGTTCTTC
CDR3: CASSLYPESYNEQFF

size: NA
J: TRBJ2-7
D: NA
V: TRBV7-2
length: 11
DNA: TGTGCCGGCGTGGCTTACAATGAGCAGTACTTC
CDR3: CAGVAYNEQYF

size: NA
J: TRBJ2-3
D: TRBD1
V: TRBV29-1
length: 12
DNA: TGCAGCGAGACACAGGGGGGCGATACGCAGTATTTT
CDR3: CSETQGGDTQYF

size: NA
J: TRBJ1-2
D: TRBD1
V: TRBV5-5
length: 15
DNA: TGTGCCAGCAGCATCAATCCGACAGGGCAAGGGGGCTACACCTTC
CDR3: CASSINPTGQGGYTF

size: many
J: TRBJ1-2
D: NA
V: TRBV29-1
length: 11
DNA: TGCAGCGTTGCAGCTAACTATGGCTACACCTTC
CDR3: CSVAANYGYTF

size: few
J: TRBJ1-5
D: NA
V: TRBV2
length: 14
DNA: TGTGCCAGCAGGGCAGAAGATTTCAATCAGCCCCAGCATTTT
CDR3: CASRAEDFNQPQHF

size: NA
J: TRBJ1-4
D: TRBD1
V: TRBV3-1
length: 14
DNA: TGTGCCAGCAGCACCGGGACAGCTAATGAAAAACTGTTTTTT
CDR3: CASSTGTANEKLFF

size: many
J: TRBJ2-1
D: NA
V: TRBV3-1
length: 19
DNA: TGTGCCAGCAGCCACCTTCTGACTCAGGGGACTTTAAGCCCCGGTGAGCAGTTCTTC
CDR3: CASSHLLTQGTLSPGEQFF

size: many
J: TRBJ2-3
D: NA
V: TRBV9
length: 14
DNA: TGTGCCAGCAGCGTAAGTGGGGTATCGGATACGCAGTATTTT
CDR3: CASSVSGVSDTQYF

size: NA
J: TRBJ1-5
D: TRBD1
V: TRBV28
length: 16
DNA: TGTGCCAGCAGTCCAGGGGGCTGGGATAGCAATCAGCCCCAGCATTTT
CDR3: CASSPGGWDSNQPQHF